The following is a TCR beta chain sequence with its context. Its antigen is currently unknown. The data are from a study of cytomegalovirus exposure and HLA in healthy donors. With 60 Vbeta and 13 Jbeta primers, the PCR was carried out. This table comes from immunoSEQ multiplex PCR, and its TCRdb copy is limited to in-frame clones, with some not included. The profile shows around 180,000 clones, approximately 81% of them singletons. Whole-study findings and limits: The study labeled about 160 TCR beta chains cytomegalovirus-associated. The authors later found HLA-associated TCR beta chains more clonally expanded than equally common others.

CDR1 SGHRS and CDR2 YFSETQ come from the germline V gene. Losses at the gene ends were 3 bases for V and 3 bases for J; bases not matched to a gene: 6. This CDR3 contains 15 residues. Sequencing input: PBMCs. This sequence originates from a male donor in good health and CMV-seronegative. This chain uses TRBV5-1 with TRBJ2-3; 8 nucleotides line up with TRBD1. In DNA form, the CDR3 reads TGCGCCAGCAGCTCGGACAGGGCGGGGACAGATACGCAGTATTTT. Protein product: CASSSDRAGTDTQYF.